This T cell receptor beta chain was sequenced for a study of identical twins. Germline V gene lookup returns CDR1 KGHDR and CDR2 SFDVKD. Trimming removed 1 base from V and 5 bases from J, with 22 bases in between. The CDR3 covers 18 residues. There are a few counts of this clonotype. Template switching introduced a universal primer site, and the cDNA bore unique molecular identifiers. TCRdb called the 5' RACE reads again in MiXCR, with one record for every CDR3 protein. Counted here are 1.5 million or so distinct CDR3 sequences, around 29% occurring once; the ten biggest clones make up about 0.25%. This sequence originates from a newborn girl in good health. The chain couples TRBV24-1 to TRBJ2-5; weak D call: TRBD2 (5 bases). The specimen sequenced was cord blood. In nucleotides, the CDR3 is TGTGCCACCAGTGATTTACTAGTTTTAGGGAGTAATCAGGAGACCCAGTACTTC. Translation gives CATSDLLVLGSNQETQYF.